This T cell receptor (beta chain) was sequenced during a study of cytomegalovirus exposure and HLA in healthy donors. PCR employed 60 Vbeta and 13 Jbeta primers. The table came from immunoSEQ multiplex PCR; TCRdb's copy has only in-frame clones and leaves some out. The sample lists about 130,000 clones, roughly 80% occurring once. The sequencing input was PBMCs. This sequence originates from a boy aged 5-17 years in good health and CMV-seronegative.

CDR3 nucleotides: TGTGCCAGCAGCCGTCGAGACAGCTACAATGAGCAGTTCTTC. This sequence encodes CASSRRDSYNEQFF. The J gene is TRBJ2-1, the V gene TRBV5-4; D may be TRBD1 (5 bases). This CDR3 has 14 amino acids. V was trimmed by 4 bases and J by 3 bases, leaving 11 bases between them. Looked up from germline, CDR1 is SGHNT and CDR2 is YYREEE (reference sequence).